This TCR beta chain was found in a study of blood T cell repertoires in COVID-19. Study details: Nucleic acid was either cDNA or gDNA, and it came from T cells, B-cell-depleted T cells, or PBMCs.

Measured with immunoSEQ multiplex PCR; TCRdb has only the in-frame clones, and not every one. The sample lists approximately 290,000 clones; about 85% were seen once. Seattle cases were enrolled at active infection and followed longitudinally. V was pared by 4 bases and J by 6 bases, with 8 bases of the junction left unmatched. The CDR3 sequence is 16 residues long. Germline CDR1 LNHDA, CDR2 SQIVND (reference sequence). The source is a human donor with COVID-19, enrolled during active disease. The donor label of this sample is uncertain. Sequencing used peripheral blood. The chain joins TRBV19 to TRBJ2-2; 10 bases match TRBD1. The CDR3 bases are TGTGCCAGTAGTAGAGGGACAGGGGAGTTTGCCGGGGAGCTGTTTTTT. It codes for CASSRGTGEFAGELFF.